Given below is one T cell receptor (beta chain) in context. Profiled with immunoSEQ multiplex PCR; TCRdb holds only in-frame clones, not every one. The sample contains over 200,000 clones, around 89% of which appear only once. These data are taken from a study of blood T cell repertoires in COVID-19. As for the study in general: Sample material is recorded as cDNA or gDNA derived from T cells, B-cell-depleted T cells, or PBMCs.

Germline V lookup: CDR1 SGDLS, CDR2 YYNGEE. V gave up 0 bases and J gave up 3 bases; unmatched junction bases: 10. CDR3 size: 17 residues. The receptor was isolated from a woman aged 40 to 49 with acute COVID-19. The J gene is TRBJ1-2, the V gene TRBV9; 8 positions match TRBD1. The sample consisted of PBMCs or T cells enriched from blood (not recorded which). CDR3 protein: CASSVGAGGDRYYGYTF. The CDR3 nucleotides are TGTGCCAGCAGCGTAGGGGCAGGGGGCGACCGGTACTATGGCTACACCTTC.